This TCR beta chain was recovered during a study of T-cell reconstitution after alpha-beta-depleted transplantation in children. This clonotype was seen a handful of times. One junction end disagrees with the germline gene, perhaps due to a read error. The CDR3 consists of 12 residues. Germline V CDR1 and CDR2: SQVTM, ANQGSEA. It was with unique molecular identifiers that the TCRbeta library was prepared. MiXCR, run by TCRdb on the PCR reads, gives a single entry per CDR3 protein. The data show around 700,000 distinct CDR3 sequences, around 13% seen once. The receptor was derived from a girl aged 2-10 years with congenital amegakaryocytic thrombocytopenia, due to receive a stem cell transplant. Material: PBMCs, obtained before TCRalphabeta/CD19-depleted stem cell transplant. J is TRBJ1-2 and V is TRBV29-1; no firm D call. CDR3 nucleotides: TGCAGCGTTCAAGAGGGAACCTATGGCTACACCTTC. This encodes CSVQEGTYGYTF. The full variable domain, completed using reference TRBV29-1 and TRBJ1-2, is SAVISQKPSRDICQRGTSLTIQCQVDSQVTMMFWYRQQPGQSLTLIATANQGSEATYESGFVIDKFPISRPNLTFSTLTVSNMSPEDSSIYLCSVQEGTYGYTFGSGTRLTVV.